Shown below are 18 T cell receptor beta chains from a single sample sequenced in a study of cytomegalovirus exposure and HLA in healthy donors. PCR primers comprised 60 Vbeta and 13 Jbeta primers. The method was immunoSEQ multiplex PCR; TCRdb's version includes in-frame clones alone and lacks a portion of them. The sample holds 110,000 to 150,000 clones, 9.4% seen once. Sequencing used PBMCs. These receptors were collected from a male donor in good health and CMV-seronegative.

This chain uses TRBV11-2 with TRBJ1-1, with TRBD1 as a possible D gene (5 bases). Trimming cost V 3 bases and J 0 bases, with 8 bases left between them. This CDR3 spans 14 amino acids. Germline loops: CDR1 SGHAT, CDR2 FQNNGV. This chain's CDR3 is CASSFRAMNTEAFF. Written as DNA, the CDR3 is TGTGCCAGCAGCTTCAGGGCCATGAACACTGAAGCTTTCTTT.

In this sample, this clone turned up a few times. The gene calls are TRBV27 and TRBJ2-1; TRBD2 agrees at 10 bases. V shed 5 bases, J shed 8 bases, and the junction held 9 bases outside the gene matches. The CDR3 spans 15 residues. Germline assignment: CDR1 MNHEY and CDR2 SMNVEV (reference sequence). The CDR3 loop reads CASSPSSGSFDEQFF. CDR3 DNA sequence: TGTGCCAGCAGTCCATCTAGCGGGAGCTTCGATGAGCAGTTCTTC.

This clone has a handful of counts. The V and J genes are TRBV13 and TRBJ2-4, with D perhaps TRBD1 (5 bases). Germline V CDR1 and CDR2: PRHDT, FYEKMQ (reference sequence). This CDR3 is 16 amino acids long. With 1 base removed from V and 1 base from J, the gap between germline ends came to 11 bases. CDR3 nucleotides: TGTGCCAGCAGCTTAGTGGCAGGGTGGGCCAAAAACATTCAGTACTTC. Translated: CASSLVAGWAKNIQYF.

This clone came up a few times. The chain is built from TRBV7-9 and TRBJ2-5, with D possibly matching TRBD1 (6 bases). V was cut by 0 bases and J by 5 bases, with 22 bases left in between. This CDR3 comprises 18 residues. Germline assignment: CDR1 SEHNR and CDR2 FQNEAQ (reference sequence). CDR3 DNA: TGTGCCAGCAGCTTAGCGTCGGCAGGGGCCCCGGATGGGGAGACCCAGTACTTC. Encoded protein: CASSLASAGAPDGETQYF.

This clone was seen a handful of times. The rearrangement joins TRBV28 to TRBJ2-7, with 7 bases aligning to TRBD1. The J segment lost 3 bases and the V segment lost 7 bases, leaving 9 bases of the junction unmatched. CDR3 size: 14 residues. The germline CDR1 and CDR2 sequences are MDHEN and SYDVKM. CDR3 nucleotide sequence: TGTGCCAGCACTAGACAGGGAACTCTCTACGAGCAGTACTTC. Translated: CASTRQGTLYEQYF.

A few counts support this clone. V is TRBV13 and J is TRBJ2-3; 8 positions agree with TRBD2. The CDR3 has 16 amino acids. Unmatched junction bases numbered 9, after V lost 5 bases and J lost 2 bases. Germline values: CDR1 PRHDT, CDR2 FYEKMQ (reference sequence). CDR3 nucleotide sequence: TGTGCCAGCAGCCGACTAGCGCTCGTAACCACAGATACGCAGTATTTT. Its translation is CASSRLALVTTDTQYF.

CDR3 coding DNA: TGTGCCTGGGGGGGGTTGGAGGGTCAGCCCCAGCATTTT. It specifies CAWGGLEGQPQHF. The rearrangement links TRBV30 to TRBJ1-5; D is perhaps TRBD1 (5 bases). Germline loops: CDR1 GTSNPN, CDR2 SVGIG (reference sequence). V dropped 5 bases and J dropped 6 bases, with 14 bases sitting between them. This CDR3 is built from 13 residues.

The chain carries TRBV4-1 and TRBJ1-5; D may be TRBD1 (5 bases). The V end was cut by 0 bases, the J end by 8 bases, with 8 bases between. Looked up from germline, CDR1 is MGHRA and CDR2 is YSYEKL. This CDR3 is 13 amino acids long. The CDR3 reads CASSQEAGKPQHF. CDR3 DNA sequence: TGCGCCAGCAGCCAAGAGGCAGGGAAGCCCCAGCATTTT.

This clone appeared a few times. The rearrangement joins TRBV27 to TRBJ1-1; 12 nucleotides align to TRBD1. This CDR3 comprises 17 residues. The V gene end was trimmed by 3 bases and the J gene end by 4 bases; junction bases not matched to a gene: 9. CDR1 is MNHEY and CDR2 is SMNVEV in the germline V gene (reference sequence). Here the CDR3 DNA reads TGTGCCAGCAGTTTCTCCGGGACAGGGGGCCCCAGCACTGAAGCTTTCTTT. This sequence encodes CASSFSGTGGPSTEAFF.

The rearrangement links TRBV18 to TRBJ2-2; TRBD1 matches 8 bases. The junction had 5 bases not matched to a gene; V was cut back by 3 bases and J by 5 bases. The CDR3 has 15 amino acids. Germline assignment: CDR1 KGHSH and CDR2 LQKENI. CDR3 loop: CASSPLRGQTGELFF. The CDR3 DNA reads TGTGCCAGCTCACCTCTCAGGGGGCAAACCGGGGAGCTGTTTTTT.

This clone was counted only a few times. The gene calls are TRBV7-2 and TRBJ2-5; D perhaps matches TRBD2 (5 bases). The V gene's germline CDR1 is SGHTA and CDR2 FQGNSA. The ends were cut back, 1 base at V and 4 bases at J, with 16 bases in the middle. This CDR3 is built from 16 residues. This chain's CDR3 is CASSLGLVASPETQYF. The CDR3, as DNA: TGTGCCAGCAGCTTAGGGCTAGTGGCTAGCCCAGAGACCCAGTACTTC.

This clone was seen more than once but under ten times. CDR3 sequence reads: CASKLAEASYEQYF. The CDR3 region has the DNA TGTGCCAGCAAACTAGCGGAGGCCTCCTACGAGCAGTACTTC. This rearrangement joins TRBV6-1 to TRBJ2-7; TRBD2 aligns across 8 bases. Germline lookup yields CDR1 MNHNS and CDR2 SASEGT. V lost 7 bases to trimming and J lost 0 bases; unmatched junction nucleotides: 5. The CDR3 is 14 residues long.

There are a few counts of this clone. Here the CDR3 DNA reads TGTGCCAGCAGTGGGGACAGGGGGCTTCAGCCCCAGCATTTT. Encoded protein: CASSGDRGLQPQHF. The chain combines TRBV6-1 with TRBJ1-5; 12 bases fit TRBD1. After removal of 4 bases from V and 6 bases from J, the junction contained 1 base not matched to a gene. Germline CDR1 MNHNS, CDR2 SASEGT. CDR3 length: 14 residues.

The chain has TRBV7-6 and TRBJ2-7; 8 bases map to TRBD1. The CDR3 runs 12 residues. Germline V gene data show CDR1 as SGHVS and CDR2 as FNYEAQ. The junction had 2 bases not matched to a gene; V was cut back by 8 bases and J by 2 bases. The CDR3 loop is CASGQGAYEQYF. CDR3 coding DNA: TGTGCCAGCGGACAGGGAGCCTACGAGCAGTACTTC.

The sample holds a few counts of this clone. CDR3 sequence (DNA): TGTGCCAGCAGCTTACCGGGACTAGCGGGGTACAATGAGCAGTTCTTC. Its translation: CASSLPGLAGYNEQFF. V and J are TRBV5-6 and TRBJ2-1; the match to TRBD2 covers 13 bases. The CDR3 runs 16 residues. Trimming cost V 2 bases and J 4 bases; bases outside gene matches: 3. From germline, CDR1 is SGHDT and CDR2 YYEEEE.

Concerning this clone itself: One end of the junction varies from germline; a read error may be responsible. Other DNA sequences in this sample translate to the same CDR3. The rearrangement links TRBV10-3 to TRBJ1-1; a weak D match, TRBD1 (5 bases). Looked up from germline, CDR1 is ENHRY and CDR2 is SYGVKD. The CDR3 spans 15 residues. CDR3 sequence: CAISAGLRGNTEAFF. The CDR3 DNA sequence: TGTGCCATTAGTGCGGGACTAAGAGGGAACACTGAAGCTTTCTTT.

This chain connects TRBV19 to TRBJ1-1; 8 bases are a match to TRBD1. The trim removed 4 bases at V and 0 bases at J, leaving 7 bases unmatched. The CDR3 runs to 16 residues. The germline V gene encodes CDR1 LNHDA and CDR2 SQIVND (reference sequence). As DNA, the CDR3 is TGTGCCAGTAGTACCTGGACAGGGAACGTGAACACTGAAGCTTTCTTT. It yields the protein CASSTWTGNVNTEAFF.

As to this clone: One junction end does not reproduce the germline sequence, and a read error may be involved. Other DNA variants within this sample encode the same CDR3. The chain carries TRBV2 and TRBJ1-4; 7 nucleotides agree with TRBD1. The V gene's germline CDR1 is SNHLY and CDR2 FYNNEI. The length of the CDR3 is 15 residues. The CDR3 protein is CASKRKGAGSEKLFF. CDR3 DNA: TGTGCTAGCAAAAGAAAGGGGGCAGGTAGTGAAAAACTGTTTTTT.